This T cell receptor beta chain was captured by sequencing in a study of blood T cell repertoires in COVID-19. Assay: immunoSEQ multiplex PCR; the TCRdb copy retains only in-frame clones and omits some. Among 120,000 or so clones listed, about 88% were seen once. Germline CDR1 and CDR2: SGDLS and YYNGEE. The CDR3 loop spans 13 amino acids. The ends were cut back, 4 bases at V and 5 bases at J, with 11 bases in the middle. What was sequenced was peripheral blood. The chain uses TRBV9 and TRBJ2-3, with D hard to call. This clonotype was sampled from a woman of 80 years or more with acute or convalescent COVID-19. CDR3 sequence: CASSPLTQDTQYF. For the CDR3, the DNA is TGTGCCAGCAGCCCCCTAACGCAAGATACGCAGTATTTT.